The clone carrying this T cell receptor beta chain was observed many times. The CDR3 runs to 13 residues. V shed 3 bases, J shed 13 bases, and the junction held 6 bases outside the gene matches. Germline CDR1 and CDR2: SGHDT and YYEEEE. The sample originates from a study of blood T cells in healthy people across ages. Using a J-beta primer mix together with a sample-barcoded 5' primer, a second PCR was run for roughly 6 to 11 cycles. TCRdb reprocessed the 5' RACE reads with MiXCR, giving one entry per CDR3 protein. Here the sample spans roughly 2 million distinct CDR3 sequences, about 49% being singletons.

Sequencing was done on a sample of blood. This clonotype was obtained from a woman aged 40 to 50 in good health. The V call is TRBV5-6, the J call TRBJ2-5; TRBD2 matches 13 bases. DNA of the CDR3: TGTGCCAGCAGCTCAGGACTAGCGGGGGTACGGTACTTC. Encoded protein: CASSSGLAGVRYF.